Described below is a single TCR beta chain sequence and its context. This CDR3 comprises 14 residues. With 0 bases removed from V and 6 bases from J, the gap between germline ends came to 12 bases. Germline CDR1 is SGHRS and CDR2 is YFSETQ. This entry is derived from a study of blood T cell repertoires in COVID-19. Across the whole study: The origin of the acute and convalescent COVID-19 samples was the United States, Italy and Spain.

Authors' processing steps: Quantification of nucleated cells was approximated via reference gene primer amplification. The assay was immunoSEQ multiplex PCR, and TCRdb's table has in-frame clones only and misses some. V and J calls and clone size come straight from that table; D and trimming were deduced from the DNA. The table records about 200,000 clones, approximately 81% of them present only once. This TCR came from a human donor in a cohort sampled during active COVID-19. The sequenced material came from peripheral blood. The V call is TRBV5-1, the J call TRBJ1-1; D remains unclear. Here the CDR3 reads CASSLVADAPEAFF. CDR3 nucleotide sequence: TGCGCCAGCAGCTTGGTGGCGGATGCCCCTGAAGCTTTCTTT.